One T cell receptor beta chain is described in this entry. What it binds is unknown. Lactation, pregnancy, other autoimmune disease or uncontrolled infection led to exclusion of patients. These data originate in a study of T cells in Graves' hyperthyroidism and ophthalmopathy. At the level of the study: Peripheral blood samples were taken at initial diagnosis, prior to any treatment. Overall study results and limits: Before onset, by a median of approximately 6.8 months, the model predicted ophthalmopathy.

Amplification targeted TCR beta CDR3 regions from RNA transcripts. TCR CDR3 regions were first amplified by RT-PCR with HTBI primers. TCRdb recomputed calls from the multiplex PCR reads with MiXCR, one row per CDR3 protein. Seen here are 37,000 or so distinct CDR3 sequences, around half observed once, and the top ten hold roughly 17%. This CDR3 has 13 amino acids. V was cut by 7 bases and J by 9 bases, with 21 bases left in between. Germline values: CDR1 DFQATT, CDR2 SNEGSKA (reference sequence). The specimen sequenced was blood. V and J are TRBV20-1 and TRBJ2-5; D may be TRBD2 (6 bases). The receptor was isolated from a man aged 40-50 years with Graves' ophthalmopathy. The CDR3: CSVGGKGHQPQYF. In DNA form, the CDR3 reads TGCAGTGTTGGGGGGAAGGGGCATCAGCCCCAGTACTTC.